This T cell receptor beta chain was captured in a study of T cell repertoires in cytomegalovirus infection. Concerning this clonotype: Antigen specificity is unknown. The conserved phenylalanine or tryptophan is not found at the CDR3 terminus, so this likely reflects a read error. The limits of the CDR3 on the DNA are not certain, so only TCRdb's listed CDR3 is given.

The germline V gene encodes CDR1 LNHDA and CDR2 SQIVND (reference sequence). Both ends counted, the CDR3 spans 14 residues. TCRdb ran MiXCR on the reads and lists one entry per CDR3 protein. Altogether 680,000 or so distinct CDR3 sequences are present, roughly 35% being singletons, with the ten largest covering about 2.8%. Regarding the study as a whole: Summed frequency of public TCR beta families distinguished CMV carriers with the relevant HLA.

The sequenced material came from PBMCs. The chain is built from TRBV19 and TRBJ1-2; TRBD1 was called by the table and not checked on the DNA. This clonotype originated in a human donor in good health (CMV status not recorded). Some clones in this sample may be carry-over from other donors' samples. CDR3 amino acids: CASSIAPGSYGYTC.